Below are 5 T cell receptor beta chains sequenced from a single sample in a study of blood T cell repertoires in COVID-19. Using immunoSEQ multiplex PCR, the repertoire was profiled, and TCRdb retains in-frame clones only, with some absent. Altogether over 400,000 clones are present, approximately 91% being singletons, with the ten largest covering around 7.9%. Sequencing input: PBMCs or T cells enriched from blood (not recorded which). Receptors were obtained from an older woman who had recovered from COVID-19.

V usage is TRBV10-3 and J usage is TRBJ1-1; D is unresolved. Trimming removed 6 bases at V and 3 bases at J, with 14 bases between. This CDR3 comprises 14 residues. The germline gives CDR1 ENHRY, CDR2 SYGVKD. The chain's CDR3 is CAISPQFGDTEAFF. For the CDR3, the DNA is TGTGCCATCAGCCCCCAGTTCGGAGACACTGAAGCTTTCTTT.

This clone was found once. The chain carries TRBV5-1 and TRBJ2-4; weak D call: TRBD1 (6 bases). CDR1 SGHRS and CDR2 YFSETQ come from the germline V gene. The CDR3 is 15 residues long. V was trimmed by 0 bases and J by 8 bases, leaving 15 bases between them. The CDR3 protein is CASSLAGQFGDIQYF. The CDR3 bases are TGCGCCAGCAGCTTGGCAGGACAGTTTGGGGACATTCAGTACTTC.

The chain couples TRBV15 to TRBJ2-1; TRBD2 matches 10 bases. The CDR3 has 14 amino acids. V was clipped by 10 bases and J by 4 bases; unmatched bases: 7. From germline, CDR1 is LNHNV and CDR2 YYDKDF (reference sequence). The CDR3 DNA sequence: TGTGCCAGCGAGCGGGGGGGCCTTTACAATGAGCAGTTCTTC. Translating it yields CASERGGLYNEQFF.

The chain is built from TRBV5-4 and TRBJ1-1; a possible D gene is TRBD1 (5 bases). CDR1 and CDR2 (germline): SGHNT, YYREEE (reference sequence). Trimming stripped 4 bases from V and 5 bases from J, with 24 bases between. The CDR3 consists of 17 residues. The CDR3 is CASSAAGAWREGTEAFF. DNA of the CDR3: TGTGCCAGCAGCGCCGCTGGGGCGTGGCGCGAAGGGACTGAAGCTTTCTTT.

V gene TRBV5-1 combines with J gene TRBJ2-2; 9 nucleotides align to TRBD2. The CDR3 runs to 15 residues. The germline CDR1 and CDR2 sequences are SGHRS and YFSETQ. V trimming: 3 bases; J trimming: 7 bases; junction bases outside the gene matches: 7. This chain's CDR3 is CASSSAGGPVGELFF. The DNA of the CDR3 is TGCGCCAGCAGCTCGGCGGGGGGGCCGGTCGGGGAGCTGTTTTTT.